This T cell receptor beta chain was sequenced for a study of tumor-infiltrating lymphocytes in primary liver carcinoma. RNA was extracted from whole blood without cell sorting, alongside germline DNA. A primer matching the constant region was used to make TCR beta cDNA from around 550 ng of total RNA. Slightly modified ARM-PCR with three nested multiplex PCR rounds yielded TCR beta libraries. Primers for the first two PCR rounds were TRBV1-TRBV30 forward primers and a C-beta reverse primer (around 10 cycles per round). TCRdb analysed the multiplex PCR reads with MiXCR anew, one entry per CDR3 protein. The profile covers approximately 320,000 distinct CDR3 sequences, with approximately 54% appearing a single time and more than 15% taken by the ten largest. There are many counts of this clonotype. Germline V gene sequence: CDR1 SQVTM, CDR2 ANQGSEA. The V gene end was trimmed by 3 bases and the J gene end by 4 bases; junction bases not matched to a gene: 5. The CDR3 contains 13 residues.

The rearrangement uses TRBV29-1 and TRBJ1-2; 7 positions agree with TRBD1. The material sequenced was peripheral blood. The clonotype originates from a woman aged 25 to 45 with primary liver carcinoma and hepatitis B virus infection. Here the CDR3 reads CSVDPTGTYGYTF. Here the CDR3 DNA reads TGCAGCGTTGATCCGACAGGGACCTATGGCTACACCTTC.